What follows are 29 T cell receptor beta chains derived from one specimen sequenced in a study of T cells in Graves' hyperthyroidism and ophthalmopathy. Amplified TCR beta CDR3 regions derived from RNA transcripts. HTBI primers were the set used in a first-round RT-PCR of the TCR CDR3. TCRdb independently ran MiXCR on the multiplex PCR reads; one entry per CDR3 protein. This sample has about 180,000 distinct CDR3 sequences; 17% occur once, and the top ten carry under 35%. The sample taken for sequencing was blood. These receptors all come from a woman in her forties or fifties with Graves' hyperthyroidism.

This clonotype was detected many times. CDR3 DNA: TGTGCCAGCAGCTTTTTTGGGGATACGCAGTATTTT. The encoded protein is CASSFFGDTQYF. The V and J genes are TRBV11-2 and TRBJ2-3; the D is unclear. V shed 3 bases and J shed 6 bases, with 7 bases lying between them. Germline assignment: CDR1 SGHAT and CDR2 FQNNGV. This CDR3 has 12 residues.

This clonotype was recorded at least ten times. CDR3 sequence: CASSSGQGTGEQYF. The DNA of the CDR3 is TGTGCCAGCAGCTCGGGACAGGGTACGGGCGAGCAGTACTTC. The chain uses TRBV7-3 and TRBJ2-7; 9 bases map to TRBD1. The CDR3 consists of 14 residues. V shed 4 bases and J 6 bases; nucleotides not matched to a gene: 7. CDR1 is SGHTA, CDR2 FQGTGA, per germline.

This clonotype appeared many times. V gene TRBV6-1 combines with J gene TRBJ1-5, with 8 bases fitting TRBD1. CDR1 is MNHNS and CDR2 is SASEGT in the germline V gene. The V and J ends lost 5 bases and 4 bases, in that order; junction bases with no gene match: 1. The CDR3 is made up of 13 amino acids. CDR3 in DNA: TGTGCCAGCAGTCGGACAGGGAATCAGCCCCAGCATTTT. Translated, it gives CASSRTGNQPQHF.

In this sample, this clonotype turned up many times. CDR3 in amino acids: CASSPRGQTNTGELFF. CDR3 coding DNA: TGTGCCAGCAGTCCGAGGGGACAGACGAACACCGGGGAGCTGTTTTTT. The V and J genes are TRBV12-3 or TRBV12-4 and TRBJ2-2, with 7 bases fitting TRBD1. J gave up 0 bases and V 5 bases, and 6 bases lay outside the gene matches. The CDR3 consists of 16 residues.

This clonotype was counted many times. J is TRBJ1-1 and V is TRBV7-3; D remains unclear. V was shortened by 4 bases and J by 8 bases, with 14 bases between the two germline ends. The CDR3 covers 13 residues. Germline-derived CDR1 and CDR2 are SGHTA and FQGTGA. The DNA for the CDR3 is TGTGCCAGCAGCTCCACTCCAATTGGAGAAGCTTTCTTT. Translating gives CASSSTPIGEAFF. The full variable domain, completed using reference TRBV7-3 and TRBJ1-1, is GAGVSQTPSNKVTEKGKYVELRCDPISGHTALYWYRQSLGQGPEFLIYFQGTGAADDSGLPNDRFFAVRPEGSVSTLKIQRTERGDSAVYLCASSSTPIGEAFFGQGTRLTVV.

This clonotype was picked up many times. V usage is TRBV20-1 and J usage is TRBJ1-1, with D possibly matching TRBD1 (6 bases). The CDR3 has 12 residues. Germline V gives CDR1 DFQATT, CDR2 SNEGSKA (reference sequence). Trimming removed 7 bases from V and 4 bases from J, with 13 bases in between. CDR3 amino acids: CSVWDTLTEAFF. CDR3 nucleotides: TGCAGTGTCTGGGACACGCTCACTGAAGCTTTCTTT.

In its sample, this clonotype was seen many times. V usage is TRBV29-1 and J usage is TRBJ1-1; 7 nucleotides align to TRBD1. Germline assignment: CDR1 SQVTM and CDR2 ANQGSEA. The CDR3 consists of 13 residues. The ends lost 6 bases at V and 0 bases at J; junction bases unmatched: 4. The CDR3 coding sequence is TGCAGCGTGTTACAGGGGATGAACACTGAAGCTTTCTTT. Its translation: CSVLQGMNTEAFF.

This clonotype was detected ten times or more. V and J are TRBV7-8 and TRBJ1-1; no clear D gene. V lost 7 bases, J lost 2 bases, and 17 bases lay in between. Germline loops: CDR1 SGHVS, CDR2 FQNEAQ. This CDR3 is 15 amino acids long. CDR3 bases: TGTGCCAGCATCCTAGCTCGGACCGCTAACACTGAAGCTTTCTTT. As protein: CASILARTANTEAFF.

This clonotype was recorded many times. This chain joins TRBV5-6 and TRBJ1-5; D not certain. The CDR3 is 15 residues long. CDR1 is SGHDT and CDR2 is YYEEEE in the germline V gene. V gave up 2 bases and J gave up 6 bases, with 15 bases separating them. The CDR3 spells CASSLRGRYGQPQHF. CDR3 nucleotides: TGTGCCAGCAGCTTACGGGGAAGATACGGTCAGCCCCAGCATTTT.

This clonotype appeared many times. CDR3 DNA: TGTGCCAGCAAAGTGGGACACCTTCAGCCCTCCAATGGGGCCAACGTCCTGACTTTC. It is translated as CASKVGHLQPSNGANVLTF. V and J are TRBV6-1 and TRBJ2-6, with TRBD1 as a possible D gene (6 bases). Germline lookup yields CDR1 MNHNS and CDR2 SASEGT. Trimming left V 7 bases short and J 3 bases short, with 25 bases between. This CDR3 contains 19 residues.

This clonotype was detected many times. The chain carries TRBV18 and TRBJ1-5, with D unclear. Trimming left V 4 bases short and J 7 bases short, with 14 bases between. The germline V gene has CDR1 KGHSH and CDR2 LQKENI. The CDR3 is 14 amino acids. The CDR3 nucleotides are TGTGCCAGCTCACGTGGGCGGACGTCCCAGCCCCAGCATTTT. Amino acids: CASSRGRTSQPQHF.

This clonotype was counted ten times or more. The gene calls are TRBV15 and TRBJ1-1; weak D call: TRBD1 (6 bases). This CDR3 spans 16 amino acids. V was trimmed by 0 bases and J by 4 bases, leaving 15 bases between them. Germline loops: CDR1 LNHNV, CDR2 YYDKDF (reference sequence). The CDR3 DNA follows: TGTGCCACCAGCAGAGATGGAGGGGGTTCGAGCACTGAAGCTTTCTTT. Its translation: CATSRDGGGSSTEAFF.

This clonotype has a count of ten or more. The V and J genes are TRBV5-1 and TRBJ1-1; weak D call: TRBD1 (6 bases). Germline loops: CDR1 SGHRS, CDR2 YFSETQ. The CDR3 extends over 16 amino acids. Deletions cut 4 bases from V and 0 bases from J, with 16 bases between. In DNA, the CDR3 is TGCGCCAGCAGCCGCGGCCGACAGGCCATGAACACTGAAGCTTTCTTT. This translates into CASSRGRQAMNTEAFF. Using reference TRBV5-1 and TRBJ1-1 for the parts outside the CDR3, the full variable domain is KAGVTQTPRYLIKTRGQQVTLSCSPISGHRSVSWYQQTPGQGLQFLFEYFSETQRNKGNFPGRFSGRQFSNSRSEMNVSTLELGDSALYLCASSRGRQAMNTEAFFGQGTRLTVV.

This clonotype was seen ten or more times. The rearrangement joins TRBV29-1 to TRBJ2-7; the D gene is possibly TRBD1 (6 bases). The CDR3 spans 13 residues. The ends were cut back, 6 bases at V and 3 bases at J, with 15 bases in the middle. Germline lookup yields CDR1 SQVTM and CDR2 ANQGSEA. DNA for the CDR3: TGCAGCGTGAAGGGGGTGATGCACTACGAGCAGTACTTC. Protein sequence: CSVKGVMHYEQYF.

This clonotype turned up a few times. The DNA for the CDR3 is TGTGCCAGCAGTGTTACTCAGGGATACACAGATACGCAGTATTTT. It codes for CASSVTQGYTDTQYF. This sequence joins TRBV11-3 and TRBJ2-3, with D maybe TRBD1 (5 bases). Trimming removed 6 bases at V and 2 bases at J, with 15 bases between. The CDR3 covers 15 residues. The germline V gene has CDR1 SGHNT and CDR2 YENEEA.

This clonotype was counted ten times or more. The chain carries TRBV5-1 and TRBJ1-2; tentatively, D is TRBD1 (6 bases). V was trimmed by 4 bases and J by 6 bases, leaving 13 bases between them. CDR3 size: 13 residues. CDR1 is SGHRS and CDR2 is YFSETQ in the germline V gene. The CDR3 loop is CASSHGQTNGYTF. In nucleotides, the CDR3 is TGCGCCAGCAGCCATGGACAGACTAATGGCTACACCTTC.

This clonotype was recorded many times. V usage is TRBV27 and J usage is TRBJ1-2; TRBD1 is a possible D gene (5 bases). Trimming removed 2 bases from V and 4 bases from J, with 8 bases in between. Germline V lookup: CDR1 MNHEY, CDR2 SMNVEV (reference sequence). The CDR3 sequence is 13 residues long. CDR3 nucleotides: TGTGCCAGCAGTTTACAGGGTTTCTATGGCTACACCTTC. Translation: CASSLQGFYGYTF.

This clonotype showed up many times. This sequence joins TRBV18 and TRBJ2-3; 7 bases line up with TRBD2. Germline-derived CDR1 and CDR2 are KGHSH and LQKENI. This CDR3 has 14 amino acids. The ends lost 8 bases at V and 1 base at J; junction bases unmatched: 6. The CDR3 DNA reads TGTGCCAGCAGCCCAAGCGGGGGCACAGATACGCAGTATTTT. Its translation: CASSPSGGTDTQYF. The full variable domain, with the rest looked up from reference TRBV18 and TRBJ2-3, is NAGVMQNPRHLVRRRGQEARLRCSPMKGHSHVYWYRQLPEEGLKFMVYLQKENIIDESGMPKERFSAEFPKEGPSILRIQQVVRGDSAAYFCASSPSGGTDTQYFGPGTRLTVL.

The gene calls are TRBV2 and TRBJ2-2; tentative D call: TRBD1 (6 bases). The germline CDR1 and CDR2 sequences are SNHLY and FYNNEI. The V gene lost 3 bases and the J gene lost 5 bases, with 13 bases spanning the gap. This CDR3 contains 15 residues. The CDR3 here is CASSEPGEGTGELFF. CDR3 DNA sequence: TGTGCCAGCAGTGAGCCAGGGGAAGGTACCGGGGAGCTGTTTTTT.

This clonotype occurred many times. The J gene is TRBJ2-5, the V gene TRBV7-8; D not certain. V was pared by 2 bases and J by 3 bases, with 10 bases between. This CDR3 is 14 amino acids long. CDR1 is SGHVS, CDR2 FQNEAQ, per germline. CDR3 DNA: TGTGCCAGCAGCTTAAGTCAGGTCAAAGAGACCCAGTACTTC. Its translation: CASSLSQVKETQYF.

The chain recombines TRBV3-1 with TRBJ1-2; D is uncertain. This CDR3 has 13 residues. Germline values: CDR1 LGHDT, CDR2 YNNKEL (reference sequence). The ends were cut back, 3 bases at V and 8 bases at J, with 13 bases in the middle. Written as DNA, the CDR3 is TGTGCCAGCAGCCAGGGTGAGCTTGAAGGCTACACCTTC. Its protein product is CASSQGELEGYTF.

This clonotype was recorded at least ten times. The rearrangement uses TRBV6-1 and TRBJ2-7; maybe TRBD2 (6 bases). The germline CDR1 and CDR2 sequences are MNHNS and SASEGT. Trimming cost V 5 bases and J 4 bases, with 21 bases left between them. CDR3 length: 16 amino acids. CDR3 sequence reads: CASSQHFQGLGYEQYF. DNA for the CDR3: TGTGCCAGCAGTCAACATTTTCAGGGACTCGGGTACGAGCAGTACTTC.

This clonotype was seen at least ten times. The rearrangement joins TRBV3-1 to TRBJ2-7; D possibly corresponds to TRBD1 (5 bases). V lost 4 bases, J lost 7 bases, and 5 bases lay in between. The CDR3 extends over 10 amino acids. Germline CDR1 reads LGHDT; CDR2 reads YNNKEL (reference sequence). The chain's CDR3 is CASSRTEQYF. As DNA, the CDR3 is TGTGCCAGCAGCCGGACAGAGCAGTACTTC.

DNA of the CDR3: TGTGCCAGCAGTTCACAGGGGCAACCGCAGTTCTTC. It specifies CASSSQGQPQFF. The chain combines TRBV12-3 or TRBV12-4 with TRBJ2-1, with 7 bases that match TRBD1. With V trimmed by 4 bases and J by 12 bases, 6 bases remained unmatched. The CDR3 is 12 amino acids.

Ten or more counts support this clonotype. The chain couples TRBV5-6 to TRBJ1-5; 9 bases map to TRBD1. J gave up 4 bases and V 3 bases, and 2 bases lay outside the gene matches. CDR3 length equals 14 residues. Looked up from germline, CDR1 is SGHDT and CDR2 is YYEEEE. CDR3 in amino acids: CASSSGTGNQPQHF. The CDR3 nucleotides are TGTGCCAGCAGCTCCGGGACAGGGAATCAGCCCCAGCATTTT.

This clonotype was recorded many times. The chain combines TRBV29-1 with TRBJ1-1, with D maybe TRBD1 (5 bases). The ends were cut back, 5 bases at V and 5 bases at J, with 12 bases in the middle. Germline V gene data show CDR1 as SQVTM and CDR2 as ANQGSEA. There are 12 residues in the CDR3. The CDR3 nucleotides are TGCAGCGTTACAGGTTCTCTAACTGAAGCTTTCTTT. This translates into CSVTGSLTEAFF.

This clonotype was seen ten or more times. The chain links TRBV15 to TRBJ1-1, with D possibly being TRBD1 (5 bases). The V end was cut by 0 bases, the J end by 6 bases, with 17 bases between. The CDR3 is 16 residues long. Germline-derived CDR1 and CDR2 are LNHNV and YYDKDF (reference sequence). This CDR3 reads CATSRDPVAGLSEAFF. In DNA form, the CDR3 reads TGTGCCACCAGCAGAGACCCTGTCGCAGGGTTATCTGAAGCTTTCTTT.

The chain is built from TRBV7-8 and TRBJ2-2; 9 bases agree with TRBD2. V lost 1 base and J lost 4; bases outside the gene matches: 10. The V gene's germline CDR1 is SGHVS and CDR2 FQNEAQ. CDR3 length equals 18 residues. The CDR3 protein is CASSLGRRGGRSTGELFF. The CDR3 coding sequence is TGTGCCAGCAGCTTAGGTCGGCGGGGGGGCAGGAGCACCGGGGAGCTGTTTTTT.

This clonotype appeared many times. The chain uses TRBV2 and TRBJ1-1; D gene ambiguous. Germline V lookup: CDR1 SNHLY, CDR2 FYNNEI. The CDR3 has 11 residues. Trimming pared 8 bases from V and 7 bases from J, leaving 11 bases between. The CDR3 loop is CASSFGNEAFF. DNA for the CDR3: TGTGCCAGCTCTTTTGGAAATGAAGCTTTCTTT.